This T cell receptor (beta chain) was sequenced during a study of cytomegalovirus exposure and HLA in healthy donors. PCR amplification relied on 60 Vbeta primers (plus 13 Jbeta primers). Method: immunoSEQ multiplex PCR; TCRdb's copy keeps in-frame clones and lacks some. The sample holds roughly 130,000 clones, roughly 68% seen once. Trimming took 0 bases from V and 4 from J, leaving 12 bases between them. Germline-derived CDR1 and CDR2 are SGDLS and YYNGEE. This CDR3 has 15 amino acids. The chain recombines TRBV9 with TRBJ2-3, with D perhaps matching TRBD1 (5 bases). Sequencing was performed on PBMCs. This sequence was found in a woman between 50 and 59 years old in good health and CMV-seropositive. The CDR3 region is CASSVVAGAPDTQYF. The CDR3 bases are TGTGCCAGCAGCGTAGTTGCTGGGGCCCCAGATACGCAGTATTTT.